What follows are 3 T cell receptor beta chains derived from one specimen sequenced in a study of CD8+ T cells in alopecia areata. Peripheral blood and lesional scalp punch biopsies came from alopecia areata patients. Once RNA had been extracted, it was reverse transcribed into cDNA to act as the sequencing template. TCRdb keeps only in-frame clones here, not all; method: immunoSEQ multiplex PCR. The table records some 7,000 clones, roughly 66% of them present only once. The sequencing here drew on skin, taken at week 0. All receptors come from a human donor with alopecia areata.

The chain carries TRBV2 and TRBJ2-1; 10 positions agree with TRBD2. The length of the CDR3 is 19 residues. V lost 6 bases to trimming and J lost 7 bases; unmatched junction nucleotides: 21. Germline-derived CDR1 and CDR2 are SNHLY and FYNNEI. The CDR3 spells CASRRERLAGASKLNEQFF. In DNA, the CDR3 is TGTGCCAGCAGACGCGAGAGGCTAGCGGGGGCGTCGAAGTTAAATGAGCAGTTCTTC.

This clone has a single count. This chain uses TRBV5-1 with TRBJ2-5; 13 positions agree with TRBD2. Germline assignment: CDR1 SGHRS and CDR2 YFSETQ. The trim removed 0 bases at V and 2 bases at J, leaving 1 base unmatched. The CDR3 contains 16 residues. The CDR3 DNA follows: TGCGCCAGCAGCTTGGGGACTAGCGGGGGACAAGAGACCCAGTACTTC. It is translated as CASSLGTSGGQETQYF.

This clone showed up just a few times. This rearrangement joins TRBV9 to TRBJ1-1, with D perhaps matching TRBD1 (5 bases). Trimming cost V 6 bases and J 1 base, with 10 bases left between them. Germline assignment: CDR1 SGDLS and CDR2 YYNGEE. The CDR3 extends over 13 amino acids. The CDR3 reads CASTAGPNTEAFF. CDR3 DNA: TGTGCCAGCACTGCAGGGCCGAACACTGAAGCTTTCTTT.